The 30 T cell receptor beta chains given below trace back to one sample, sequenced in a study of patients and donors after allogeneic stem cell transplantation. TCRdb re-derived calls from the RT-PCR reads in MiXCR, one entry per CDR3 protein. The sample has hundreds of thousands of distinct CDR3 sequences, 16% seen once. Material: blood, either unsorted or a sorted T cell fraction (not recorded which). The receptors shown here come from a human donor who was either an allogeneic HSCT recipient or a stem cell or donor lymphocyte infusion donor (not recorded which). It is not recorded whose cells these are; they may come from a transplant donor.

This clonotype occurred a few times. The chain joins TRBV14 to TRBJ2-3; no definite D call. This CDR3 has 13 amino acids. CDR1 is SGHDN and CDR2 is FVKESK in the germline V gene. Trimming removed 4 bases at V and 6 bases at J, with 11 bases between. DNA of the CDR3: TGTGCCAGCAGCCCGTTCAAAGGCGATACGCAGTATTTT. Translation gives CASSPFKGDTQYF.

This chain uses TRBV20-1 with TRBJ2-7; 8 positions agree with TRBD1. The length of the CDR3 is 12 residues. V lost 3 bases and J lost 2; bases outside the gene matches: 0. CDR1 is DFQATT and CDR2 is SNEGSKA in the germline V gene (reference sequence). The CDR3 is CSARTGAYEQYF. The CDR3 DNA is TGCAGTGCTAGGACAGGGGCCTACGAGCAGTACTTC.

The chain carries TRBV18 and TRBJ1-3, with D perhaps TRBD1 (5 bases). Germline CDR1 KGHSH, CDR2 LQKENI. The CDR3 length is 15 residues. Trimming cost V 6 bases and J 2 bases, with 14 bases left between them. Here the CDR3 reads CASSLDRTPGNTIYF. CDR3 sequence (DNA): TGTGCCAGCTCGTTAGACAGAACCCCTGGAAACACCATATATTTT.

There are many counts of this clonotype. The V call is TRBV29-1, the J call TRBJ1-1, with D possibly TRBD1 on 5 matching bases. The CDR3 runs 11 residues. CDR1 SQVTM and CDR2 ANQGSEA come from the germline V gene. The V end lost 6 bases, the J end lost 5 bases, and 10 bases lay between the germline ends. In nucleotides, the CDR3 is TGCAGCGTCCTCAGGGTTACTGAAGCTTTCTTT. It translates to CSVLRVTEAFF.

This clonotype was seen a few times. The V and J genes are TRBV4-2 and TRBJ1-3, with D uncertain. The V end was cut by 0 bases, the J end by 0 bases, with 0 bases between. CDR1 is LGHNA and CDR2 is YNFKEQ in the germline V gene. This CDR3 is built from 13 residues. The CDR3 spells CASSQDSGNTIYF. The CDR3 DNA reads TGTGCCAGCAGCCAAGACTCTGGAAACACCATATATTTT.

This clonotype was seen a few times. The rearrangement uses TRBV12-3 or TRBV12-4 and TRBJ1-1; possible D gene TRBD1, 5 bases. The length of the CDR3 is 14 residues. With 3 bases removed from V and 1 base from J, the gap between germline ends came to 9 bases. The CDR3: CASSLGVPNTEAFF. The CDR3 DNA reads TGTGCCAGCAGTTTGGGGGTCCCGAACACTGAAGCTTTCTTT.

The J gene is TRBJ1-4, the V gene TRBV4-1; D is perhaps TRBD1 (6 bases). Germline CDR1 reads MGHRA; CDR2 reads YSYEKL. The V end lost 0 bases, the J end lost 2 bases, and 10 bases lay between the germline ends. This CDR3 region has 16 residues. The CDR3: CASSQEQGGTNEKLFF. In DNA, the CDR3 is TGCGCCAGCAGCCAAGAACAGGGAGGGACTAATGAAAAACTGTTTTTT.

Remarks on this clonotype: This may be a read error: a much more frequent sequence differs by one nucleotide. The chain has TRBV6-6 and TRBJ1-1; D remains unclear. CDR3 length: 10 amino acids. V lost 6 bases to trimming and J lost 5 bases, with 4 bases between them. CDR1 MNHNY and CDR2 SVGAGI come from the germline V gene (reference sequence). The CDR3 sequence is CASRRTEAFF. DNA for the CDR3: TGTGCCAGCAGAAGGACTGAAGCTTTCTTT.

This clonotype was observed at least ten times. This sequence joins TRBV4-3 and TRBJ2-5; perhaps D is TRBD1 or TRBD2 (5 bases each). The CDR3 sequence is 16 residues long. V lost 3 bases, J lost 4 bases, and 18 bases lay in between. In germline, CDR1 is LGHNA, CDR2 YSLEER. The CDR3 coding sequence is TGCGCCAGCAGCCAGGGCGGAAAAAAGGGACGAGAGACCCAGTACTTC. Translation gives CASSQGGKKGRETQYF.

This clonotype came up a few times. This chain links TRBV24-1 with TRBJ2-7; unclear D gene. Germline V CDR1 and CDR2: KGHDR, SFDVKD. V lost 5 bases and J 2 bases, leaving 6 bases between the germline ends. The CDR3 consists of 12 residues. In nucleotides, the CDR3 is TGTGCCACCAGTGCCGACGCCTACGAGCAGTACTTC. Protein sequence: CATSADAYEQYF.

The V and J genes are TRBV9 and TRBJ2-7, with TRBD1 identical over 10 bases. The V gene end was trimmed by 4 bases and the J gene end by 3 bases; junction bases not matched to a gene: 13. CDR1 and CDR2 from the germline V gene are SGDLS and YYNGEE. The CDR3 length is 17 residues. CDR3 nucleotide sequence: TGTGCCAGCAGCCCAGAGGGAGAGGGGACAGGGGACTACGAGCAGTACTTC. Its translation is CASSPEGEGTGDYEQYF.

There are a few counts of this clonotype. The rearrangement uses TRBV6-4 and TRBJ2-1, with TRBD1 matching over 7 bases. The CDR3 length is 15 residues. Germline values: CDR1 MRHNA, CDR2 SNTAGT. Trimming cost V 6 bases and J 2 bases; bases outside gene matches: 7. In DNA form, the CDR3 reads TGTGCCAGCAGCGCCGACAGGGTCCCCTACAATGAGCAGTTCTTC. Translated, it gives CASSADRVPYNEQFF.

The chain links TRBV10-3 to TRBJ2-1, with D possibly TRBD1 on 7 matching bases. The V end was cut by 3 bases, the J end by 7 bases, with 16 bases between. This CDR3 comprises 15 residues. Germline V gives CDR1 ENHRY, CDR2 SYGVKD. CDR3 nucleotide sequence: TGTGCCATCAGTGATGGGGGGCTCAGGGGGAATGAGCAGTTCTTC. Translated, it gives CAISDGGLRGNEQFF.

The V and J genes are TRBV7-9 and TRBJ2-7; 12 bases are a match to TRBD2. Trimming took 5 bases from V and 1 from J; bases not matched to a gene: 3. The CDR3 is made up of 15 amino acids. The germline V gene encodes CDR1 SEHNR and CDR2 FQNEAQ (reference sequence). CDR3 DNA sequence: TGTGCCAGCAGCCGGACTAGCGGGAAATCCTACGAGCAGTACTTC. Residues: CASSRTSGKSYEQYF.

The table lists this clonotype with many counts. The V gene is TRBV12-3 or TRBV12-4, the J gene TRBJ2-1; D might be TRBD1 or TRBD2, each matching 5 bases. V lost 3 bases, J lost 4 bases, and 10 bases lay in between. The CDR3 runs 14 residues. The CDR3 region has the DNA TGTGCCAGCAGTTTCGGGGCAGCTTACAATGAGCAGTTCTTC. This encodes CASSFGAAYNEQFF.

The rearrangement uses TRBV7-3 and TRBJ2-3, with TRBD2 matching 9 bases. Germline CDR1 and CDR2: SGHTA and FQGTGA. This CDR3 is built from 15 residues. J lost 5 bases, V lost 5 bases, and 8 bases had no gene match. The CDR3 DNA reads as TGTGCCAGCAGCGCGAATCTAGCGGGAAGAGATACGCAGTATTTT. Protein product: CASSANLAGRDTQYF.

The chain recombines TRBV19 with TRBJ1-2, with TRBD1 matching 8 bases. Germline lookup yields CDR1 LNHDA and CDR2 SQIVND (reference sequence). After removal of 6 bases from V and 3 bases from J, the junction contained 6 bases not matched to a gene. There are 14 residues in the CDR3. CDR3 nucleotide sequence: TGTGCCAGTAGGTCAGGACAGGGAGACTATGGCTACACCTTC. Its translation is CASRSGQGDYGYTF.

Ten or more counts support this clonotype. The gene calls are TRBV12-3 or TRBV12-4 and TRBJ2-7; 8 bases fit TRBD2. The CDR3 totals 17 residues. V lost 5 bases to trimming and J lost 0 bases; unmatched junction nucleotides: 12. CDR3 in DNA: TGTGCCAGCAGTCCCCCCCGCGGGGGGCCGAGCTCCTACGAGCAGTACTTC. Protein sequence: CASSPPRGGPSSYEQYF.

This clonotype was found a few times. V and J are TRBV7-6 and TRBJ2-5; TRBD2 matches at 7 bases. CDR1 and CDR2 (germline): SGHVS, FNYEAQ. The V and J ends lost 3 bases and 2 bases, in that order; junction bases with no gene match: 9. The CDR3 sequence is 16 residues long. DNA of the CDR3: TGTGCCAGCAGCTTGAGGCGGGGGACGGGTCAAGAGACCCAGTACTTC. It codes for CASSLRRGTGQETQYF.

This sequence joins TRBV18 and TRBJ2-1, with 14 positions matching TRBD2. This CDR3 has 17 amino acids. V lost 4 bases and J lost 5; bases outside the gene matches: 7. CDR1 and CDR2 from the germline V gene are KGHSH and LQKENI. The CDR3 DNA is TGTGCCAGCTCACATGGGACTAGCGGGAGCGTCGACAATGAGCAGTTCTTC. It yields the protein CASSHGTSGSVDNEQFF.

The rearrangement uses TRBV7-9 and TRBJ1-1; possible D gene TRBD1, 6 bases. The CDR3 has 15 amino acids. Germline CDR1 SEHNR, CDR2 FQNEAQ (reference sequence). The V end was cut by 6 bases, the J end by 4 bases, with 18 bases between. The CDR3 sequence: CASRPSPGRGTEAFF. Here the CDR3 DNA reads TGTGCCAGCAGGCCTTCCCCTGGCAGGGGCACTGAAGCTTTCTTT.

CDR3 residues: CASSLMNSRGAYNSPLHF. In DNA, the CDR3 is TGTGCCAGCAGTTTAATGAATAGTAGAGGGGCATATAATTCACCCCTCCACTTT. This rearrangement joins TRBV27 to TRBJ1-6, with TRBD1 as a possible D gene (5 bases). Germline assignment: CDR1 MNHEY and CDR2 SMNVEV (reference sequence). The V and J ends lost 2 bases and 4 bases respectively, with 18 bases between them. The CDR3 has 18 amino acids.

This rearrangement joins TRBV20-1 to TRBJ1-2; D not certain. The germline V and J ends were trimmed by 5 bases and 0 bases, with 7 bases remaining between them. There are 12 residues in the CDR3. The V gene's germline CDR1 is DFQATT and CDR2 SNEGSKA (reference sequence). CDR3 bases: TGCAGTGCTGAGGTCTCTAACTATGGCTACACCTTC. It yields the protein CSAEVSNYGYTF.

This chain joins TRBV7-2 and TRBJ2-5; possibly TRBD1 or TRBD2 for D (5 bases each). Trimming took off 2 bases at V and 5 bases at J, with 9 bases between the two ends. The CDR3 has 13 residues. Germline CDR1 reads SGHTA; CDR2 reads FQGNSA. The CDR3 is CASSLKGTETQYF. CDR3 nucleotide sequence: TGTGCCAGCAGCTTAAAGGGGACGGAGACCCAGTACTTC.

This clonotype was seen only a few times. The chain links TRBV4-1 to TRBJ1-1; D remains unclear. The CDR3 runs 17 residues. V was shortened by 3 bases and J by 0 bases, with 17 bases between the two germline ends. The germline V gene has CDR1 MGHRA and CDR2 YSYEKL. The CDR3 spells CASSHPPRHPLNTEAFF. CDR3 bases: TGCGCCAGCAGCCATCCCCCCAGACACCCCCTGAACACTGAAGCTTTCTTT.

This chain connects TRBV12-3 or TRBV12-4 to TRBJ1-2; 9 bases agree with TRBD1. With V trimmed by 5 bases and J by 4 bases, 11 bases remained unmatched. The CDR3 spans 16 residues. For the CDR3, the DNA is TGTGCCAGCAGTCCAGAACCAGGGACAGGGAGCTATGGCTACACCTTC. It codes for CASSPEPGTGSYGYTF.

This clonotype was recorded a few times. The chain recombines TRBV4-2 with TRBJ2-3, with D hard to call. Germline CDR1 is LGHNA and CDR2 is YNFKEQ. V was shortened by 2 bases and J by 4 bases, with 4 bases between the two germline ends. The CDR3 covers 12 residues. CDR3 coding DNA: TGTGCCAGCAGCCAACAAGCAGATACGCAGTATTTT. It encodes CASSQQADTQYF.

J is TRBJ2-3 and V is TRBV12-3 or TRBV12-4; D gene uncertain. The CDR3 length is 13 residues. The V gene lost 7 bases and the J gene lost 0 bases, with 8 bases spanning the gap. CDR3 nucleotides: TGTGCCAGCACAGGTTGGAGCACAGATACGCAGTATTTT. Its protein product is CASTGWSTDTQYF.

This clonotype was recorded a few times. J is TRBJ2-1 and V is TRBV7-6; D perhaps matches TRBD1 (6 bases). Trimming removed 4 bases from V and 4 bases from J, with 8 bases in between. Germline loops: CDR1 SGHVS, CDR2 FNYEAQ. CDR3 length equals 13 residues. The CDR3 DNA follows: TGTGCCAGCAGCTCAACAGGGTACAATGAGCAGTTCTTC. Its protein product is CASSSTGYNEQFF.

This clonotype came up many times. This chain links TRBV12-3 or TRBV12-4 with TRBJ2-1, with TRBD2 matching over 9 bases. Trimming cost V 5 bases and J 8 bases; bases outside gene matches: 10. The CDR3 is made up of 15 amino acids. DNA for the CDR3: TGTGCCAGCAGTAGACTAGCGGTAAATCGAGATGAGCAGTTCTTC. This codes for CASSRLAVNRDEQFF.